Following are 17 T cell receptor beta chains from one sample sequenced in a study of T cell repertoires in ileal Crohn's disease. Described time point: neoterminal ileum biopsy at postoperative endoscopy, about 6 months after surgery. Data came from immunoSEQ multiplex PCR; TCRdb stores just in-frame clones and leaves some out. The data contain roughly 7,400 clones, 60% to 80% of them seen just once; the ten biggest clones take up roughly 7.3%. Material for sequencing was ileal tissue. The receptors were sampled from an adult with Crohn's disease.

The chain joins TRBV5-1 to TRBJ1-2; 9 bases are shared with TRBD1. The V and J ends lost 4 bases and 6 bases, in that order; junction bases with no gene match: 4. The CDR3 length is 13 residues. The germline CDR1 and CDR2 sequences are SGHRS and YFSETQ. The CDR3 is CASSRDRVDGYTF. DNA for the CDR3: TGCGCCAGCAGCCGGGACAGGGTAGATGGCTACACCTTC.

V and J are TRBV5-4 and TRBJ2-3; no firm D call. With 3 bases removed from V and 0 bases from J, the gap between germline ends came to 5 bases. The CDR3 is 13 amino acids. In germline, CDR1 is SGHNT, CDR2 YYREEE (reference sequence). This CDR3 is CASSSVSTDTQYF. CDR3 DNA sequence: TGTGCCAGCAGCTCGGTCAGCACAGATACGCAGTATTTT.

The chain has TRBV5-1 and TRBJ2-5; a weak D match, TRBD2 (5 bases). The CDR3 totals 15 residues. V was clipped by 0 bases and J by 2 bases, with 11 bases between them. Looked up from germline, CDR1 is SGHRS and CDR2 is YFSETQ. The CDR3 is CASSLGGGGQETQYF. In DNA form, the CDR3 reads TGCGCCAGCAGCTTGGGAGGAGGTGGTCAAGAGACCCAGTACTTC.

The chain carries TRBV6-1 and TRBJ1-5; D remains unclear. Germline CDR1 and CDR2: MNHNS and SASEGT. Trimming cost V 2 bases and J 11 bases, with 16 bases left between them. The CDR3 has 14 residues. The CDR3 loop reads CASSESRPSGTQHF. The CDR3 DNA reads TGTGCCAGCAGTGAAAGTAGGCCGTCGGGGACCCAGCATTTT.

The chain combines TRBV6-5 with TRBJ2-5; 7 positions match TRBD1. The CDR3 extends over 16 amino acids. Germline V gives CDR1 MNHEY, CDR2 SVGAGI. The V gene end was trimmed by 0 bases and the J gene end by 4 bases; junction bases not matched to a gene: 8. Written as DNA, the CDR3 is TGTGCCAGCAGTTACTCGGGGGCAGGGGGTGGAGAGACCCAGTACTTC. The encoded protein is CASSYSGAGGGETQYF.

This clone appeared a few times. V and J are TRBV18 and TRBJ1-2; D might be TRBD1 (5 bases). The CDR3 sequence is 14 residues long. CDR1 is KGHSH and CDR2 is LQKENI in the germline V gene. Between the trimmed V and J ends, which lost 2 bases and 4 bases, there was a span of 11 bases. CDR3 sequence: CASSPSRDFYGYTF. The CDR3 DNA follows: TGTGCCAGCTCACCATCCAGGGACTTCTATGGCTACACCTTC. Complete variable domain (other parts from reference TRBV18 and TRBJ1-2): NAGVMQNPRHLVRRRGQEARLRCSPMKGHSHVYWYRQLPEEGLKFMVYLQKENIIDESGMPKERFSAEFPKEGPSILRIQQVVRGDSAAYFCASSPSRDFYGYTFGSGTRLTVV.

V gene TRBV4-3 combines with J gene TRBJ2-3, with 9 bases fitting TRBD1. The V segment lost 3 bases and the J segment 4 bases; nucleotides outside the gene matches: 8. The CDR3 consists of 16 residues. Germline loops: CDR1 LGHNA, CDR2 YSLEER. Written as DNA, the CDR3 is TGCGCCAGCAGCCAGAGACCGGGACAGGGATCAGATACGCAGTATTTT. Amino acid sequence: CASSQRPGQGSDTQYF.

Sample share makes this clone medium-sized (0.01 to 0.1%). This chain's CDR3 is CASRPSGSANTGELFF. Written as DNA, the CDR3 is TGTGCCAGCAGACCTAGCGGGTCCGCGAACACCGGGGAGCTGTTTTTT. V is TRBV27 and J is TRBJ2-2, with TRBD2 matching over 8 bases. Trimming cost V 6 bases and J 0 bases; bases outside gene matches: 6. Germline CDR1 reads MNHEY; CDR2 reads SMNVEV (reference sequence). This CDR3 region has 16 residues.

V is TRBV27 and J is TRBJ2-3; 8 nucleotides agree with TRBD1. Trimming took 5 bases from V and 7 from J; bases not matched to a gene: 8. The CDR3 is 14 amino acids. Germline CDR1 MNHEY, CDR2 SMNVEV (reference sequence). The CDR3 DNA reads as TGTGCCAGCAGTCAATCAGGGGGCCGGAATACGCAGTATTTT. It is translated as CASSQSGGRNTQYF.

The chain employs TRBV29-1 and TRBJ2-3, with a tentative D call TRBD1 (6 bases). The CDR3 totals 15 residues. Per the germline V gene, CDR1 is SQVTM and CDR2 is ANQGSEA. Trimming left V 5 bases short and J 1 base short, with 16 bases between. The CDR3 here is CSVTRGGPRTDTQYF. CDR3 coding DNA: TGCAGCGTTACAAGAGGGGGACCACGCACAGATACGCAGTATTTT.

This clone is a singleton in its sample. CDR3 loop: CASKKRETQYF. For the CDR3, the DNA is TGTGCCAGCAAGAAGCGGGAGACCCAGTACTTC. The chain has TRBV6-6 and TRBJ2-5; weak D call: TRBD2 (5 bases). Germline-derived CDR1 and CDR2 are MNHNY and SVGAGI (reference sequence). CDR3 length equals 11 residues. The germline V and J ends were trimmed by 7 bases and 5 bases, with 8 bases remaining between them.

The rearrangement uses TRBV29-1 and TRBJ2-3, with TRBD2 matching 8 bases. J gave up 10 bases and V 5 bases, and 5 bases lay outside the gene matches. The CDR3 length is 11 residues. Germline CDR1 and CDR2: SQVTM and ANQGSEA. CDR3 protein: CSVSGGEAQYF. The CDR3 DNA sequence: TGCAGCGTTAGCGGGGGAGAGGCGCAGTATTTT.

This clone was seen a single time. The V and J genes are TRBV28 and TRBJ1-6, with D possibly matching TRBD1 (5 bases). In germline, CDR1 is MDHEN, CDR2 SYDVKM. Trimming took off 1 base at V and 8 bases at J, with 12 bases between the two ends. The CDR3 length is 15 residues. CDR3 nucleotide sequence: TGTGCCAGCAGTTTATCCCAGGGTTTCGATTCACCCCTCCACTTT. Its protein is CASSLSQGFDSPLHF.

The J gene is TRBJ2-1, the V gene TRBV2, with 9 positions matching TRBD1. The CDR3 totals 16 residues. J lost 4 bases, V lost 7 bases, and 11 bases had no gene match. Germline CDR1 reads SNHLY; CDR2 reads FYNNEI. The CDR3 loop is CASTSGTGLYYNEQFF. The CDR3 DNA reads TGTGCCAGCACCTCAGGGACAGGGTTATATTACAATGAGCAGTTCTTC.

This sequence joins TRBV6-5 and TRBJ1-1, with TRBD1 matching 8 bases. The CDR3 consists of 14 residues. V was pared by 6 bases and J by 10 bases, with 13 bases of the junction left unmatched. Looked up from germline, CDR1 is MNHEY and CDR2 is SVGAGI. CDR3 region: CASRGTGGGAAAFF. In DNA form, the CDR3 reads TGTGCCAGCAGGGGGACAGGCGGGGGCGCGGCAGCTTTCTTT.

The V call is TRBV7-2, the J call TRBJ2-7, with D perhaps matching TRBD1 (5 bases). This CDR3 has 13 residues. CDR1 is SGHTA and CDR2 is FQGNSA in the germline V gene. V dropped 3 bases and J dropped 4 bases, with 10 bases sitting between them. The CDR3 reads CASSLGRDYEQYF. CDR3 bases: TGTGCCAGCAGCTTGGGCAGGGATTACGAGCAGTACTTC.

The chain employs TRBV9 and TRBJ2-7; the D gene is possibly TRBD1 (6 bases). The CDR3 extends over 14 amino acids. Between the trimmed V and J ends, which lost 5 bases and 2 bases, there was a span of 14 bases. Germline V CDR1 and CDR2: SGDLS, YYNGEE. CDR3: CASSRTGTTYEQYF. The CDR3 region has the DNA TGTGCCAGCAGTCGAACTGGGACAACCTACGAGCAGTACTTC.